This T cell receptor (beta chain) was profiled in a study of immune evolution from preneoplasia to lung adenocarcinoma. Regarding the study as a whole: Top clone share appeared to fall from AAH through AIS, MIA, adenocarcinoma. Clonality was highest in normal lung, lower in later-stage lesions apparently.

Worth noting for this clone: Its antigen is unknown.

TCRdb's table, derived via immunoSEQ multiplex PCR, lists solely in-frame clones and lacks some. The sample lists approximately 8,800 clones, approximately 82% seen once, with just over 9% in the top ten. H&E slides confirmed each diagnosis, reviewed by two pathologists independently. Sequences were obtained from FFPE minimally invasive lung adenocarcinoma tissue. This clonotype was obtained from an older donor with lung adenocarcinoma.

CDR3 sequence reads: CASSLGLTFYEQYF. DNA for the CDR3: TGTGCCAGCAGCCTGGGACTGACCTTTTACGAGCAGTACTTC. The rearrangement joins TRBV16 to TRBJ2-7, with D possibly TRBD2 on 6 matching bases. CDR3 length equals 14 residues. Germline V gene data show CDR1 as KGHSY and CDR2 as FQNENV. V was pared by 4 bases and J by 4 bases, with 14 bases between. The variable domain in full, completed from reference TRBV16 and TRBJ2-7, reads GEEVAQTPKHLVRGEGQKAKLYCAPIKGHSYVFWYQQVLKNEFKFLISFQNENVFDETGMPKERFSAKCLPNSPCSLEIQATKLEDSAVYFCASSLGLTFYEQYFGPGTRLTVT.